One sample yielded the 3 T cell receptor beta chains listed below, sequenced in a study of T cells in Graves' hyperthyroidism and ophthalmopathy. There were TCR beta CDR3 regions amplified from RNA transcripts. With the HTBI primer set, the TCR CDR3 went through a first round of RT-PCR. Each CDR3 protein gets one entry after TCRdb re-called the multiplex PCR reads with MiXCR. The sample has fewer than 500,000 distinct CDR3 sequences; approximately 15% are singletons. Sequenced sample: blood. The receptors were sampled from a man aged 30 to 45 with Graves' hyperthyroidism that later progressed to Graves' ophthalmopathy.

V usage is TRBV7-9 and J usage is TRBJ1-1; the D is unclear. This CDR3 has 12 amino acids. Trimming took off 5 bases at V and 5 bases at J, with 9 bases between the two ends. Per germline, CDR1 SEHNR and CDR2 FQNEAQ (reference sequence). CDR3 nucleotide sequence: TGTGCCAGCAGCCCCTTGAGGACTGAAGCTTTCTTT. Amino acid sequence: CASSPLRTEAFF.

This clonotype was seen ten or more times. V gene TRBV20-1 combines with J gene TRBJ2-5; 8 bases are shared with TRBD2. Germline values: CDR1 DFQATT, CDR2 SNEGSKA (reference sequence). This CDR3 spans 14 amino acids. The V segment lost 6 bases and the J segment 5 bases; nucleotides outside the gene matches: 11. CDR3 residues: CSARATSGWETQYF. The CDR3 bases are TGCAGTGCCAGGGCAACTAGCGGTTGGGAGACCCAGTACTTC.

This clonotype was counted a few times. The genes are TRBV4-1 and TRBJ2-7; TRBD2 aligns across 12 bases. CDR1 is MGHRA and CDR2 is YSYEKL in the germline V gene. V lost 4 bases, J lost 7 bases, and 8 bases stayed unmatched. The CDR3 length is 15 residues. As DNA, the CDR3 is TGCGCCAGCAGCCTCAGGACTAGCGGGGTCGGTGAGCAGTACTTC. Amino acids: CASSLRTSGVGEQYF.